This TCR beta chain emerged from a study of neurological immune-mediated disorders. General study points: No CDR3 amino acid sequences recurred among expanded clones across subjects, suggesting private repertoires in all groups. The most TCR clonal expansion was seen in HTLV-1-associated myelopathy, whereas the least was seen in multiple sclerosis, below the level in healthy controls.

Germline V gene sequence: CDR1 SGHDT, CDR2 YYEEEE. Trimming removed 0 bases from V and 1 base from J, with 18 bases in between. CDR3 length: 18 residues. 5'RACE with 10-nucleotide random UMIs generated the cDNA. TCRdb ran MiXCR on the 5' RACE reads and lists one entry per CDR3 protein. The sample records 15,000 to 20,000 distinct CDR3 sequences, over 12% being singletons. This clonotype has at least ten counts. Its antigen is still unknown. Sequenced input: PBMCs. The chain has TRBV5-6 and TRBJ2-3; D remains unclear. The receptor was derived from a man aged 60-69 years with HTLV-1-associated myelopathy (HAM/TSP). CDR3 nucleotide sequence: TGTGCCAGCAGCTTGGCTCGCGGTAACCCCGCCCGCACAGATACGCAGTATTTT. It is translated as CASSLARGNPARTDTQYF.